A selection of T cell receptor beta chains follows, all from one sample in a study of human T cells and chemical hapten exposure. In TCRdb, the RACE reads were re-called with MiXCR into one record per CDR3 protein. This sample has about 340,000 distinct CDR3 sequences, with roughly 6.9% found just once. Sequencing was performed on whole blood, taken in connection with sensitization to the hapten diphenylcyclopropenone (DPC). The receptor source for this set is a woman aged 18-29 years with alopecia areata. Some clones in this sample may be carry-over from other donors' samples. Each CDR3 is given with its conserved first and last residue. The order of the fields is J gene, V gene, clone size, D gene, CDR3 DNA, CDR3 protein. A D gene is named only where the DNA matches it firmly. The size field is filled for only some rows; it gives once, few, many or a size class.

j_gene: TRBJ1-5; v_gene: TRBV20-1; abundance: -; d_gene: TRBD1; CDR3nt: TGCAGTGCTAGCCTGACAGGGTTCTATAGCAATCAGCCCCAGCATTTT; CDR3aa: CSASLTGFYSNQPQHF
j_gene: TRBJ2-2; v_gene: TRBV9; abundance: few; d_gene: TRBD2; CDR3nt: TGTGCCAGCAGCGTCGTAGCGGGGAGGTTCACCGGGGAGCTGTTTTTT; CDR3aa: CASSVVAGRFTGELFF
j_gene: TRBJ2-5; v_gene: TRBV20-1; abundance: many; d_gene: -; CDR3nt: TGCAGTGCTACCAGAAGGGGGGCCCGGGAGACCCAGTACTTC; CDR3aa: CSATRRGARETQYF
j_gene: TRBJ2-2; v_gene: TRBV7-8; abundance: many; d_gene: TRBD1; CDR3nt: TGTGCCAGCAGCACTTACAGGGGAAACACCGGGGAGCTGTTTTTT; CDR3aa: CASSTYRGNTGELFF
j_gene: TRBJ2-7; v_gene: TRBV28; abundance: few; d_gene: -; CDR3nt: TGTGCCAGCAGTCCCGGGACGGTGAACTACGAGCAGTACTTC; CDR3aa: CASSPGTVNYEQYF
j_gene: TRBJ1-5; v_gene: TRBV5-4; abundance: few; d_gene: TRBD1; CDR3nt: TGTGCCAGCAGCTTGACGGGACAGGGGGATAATCAGCCCCAGCATTTT; CDR3aa: CASSLTGQGDNQPQHF
j_gene: TRBJ2-1; v_gene: TRBV15; abundance: many; d_gene: TRBD1; CDR3nt: TGTGCCACCAGCAGAGGTTGGAGACACAGGGGGCCTACCTACAATGAGCAGTTCTTC; CDR3aa: CATSRGWRHRGPTYNEQFF
j_gene: TRBJ1-6; v_gene: TRBV2; abundance: -; d_gene: TRBD1; CDR3nt: TGTGCCAGCAGTGACAGGGGGGCGGATAATTCACCCCTCCACTTT; CDR3aa: CASSDRGADNSPLHF
j_gene: TRBJ1-1; v_gene: TRBV6-2/TRBV6-3; abundance: many; d_gene: -; CDR3nt: TGTGCCAGCAGTTACTCTGTGGGAACGGAAGCTTTCTTT; CDR3aa: CASSYSVGTEAFF
j_gene: TRBJ2-3; v_gene: TRBV12-3/TRBV12-4; abundance: few; d_gene: -; CDR3nt: TGTGCCAGCAGTTTGGAGATGAGCACAGATACGCAGTATTTT; CDR3aa: CASSLEMSTDTQYF
j_gene: TRBJ2-3; v_gene: TRBV5-6; abundance: few; d_gene: TRBD1; CDR3nt: TGTGCCAGCAGCTTGGAACAGGGGGCCGCAGATACGCAGTATTTT; CDR3aa: CASSLEQGAADTQYF
j_gene: TRBJ2-3; v_gene: TRBV4-3; abundance: many; d_gene: TRBD2; CDR3nt: TGCGCCAGCAGCCAAGGGACTAGCGGGGTTTACTATACGCAGTATTTT; CDR3aa: CASSQGTSGVYYTQYF
j_gene: TRBJ2-7; v_gene: TRBV3-1; abundance: many; d_gene: -; CDR3nt: TGTGCCAGCAGCCGCGGGACACTTGTCTACGAGCAGTACTTC; CDR3aa: CASSRGTLVYEQYF
j_gene: TRBJ1-3; v_gene: TRBV3-1; abundance: few; d_gene: -; CDR3nt: TGTGCCAGCAGCCAACAGTCTGGAAACACCATATATTTT; CDR3aa: CASSQQSGNTIYF
j_gene: TRBJ2-7; v_gene: TRBV2; abundance: few; d_gene: -; CDR3nt: TGTGCCAGCAGGCACTATAGCGGTCCCTCCTACGAGCAGTACTTC; CDR3aa: CASRHYSGPSYEQYF
j_gene: TRBJ2-3; v_gene: TRBV28; abundance: many; d_gene: TRBD1; CDR3nt: TGTGCCAGCAGTTCCCGGGACAGCGCCACAGATACGCAGTATTTT; CDR3aa: CASSSRDSATDTQYF
j_gene: TRBJ2-4; v_gene: TRBV6-1; abundance: few; d_gene: -; CDR3nt: TGTGCCAGCAGTGAAAGTAGGGGAACCAAAAACATTCAGTACTTC; CDR3aa: CASSESRGTKNIQYF
j_gene: TRBJ2-7; v_gene: TRBV12-3/TRBV12-4; abundance: many; d_gene: -; CDR3nt: TGTGCCAGCAGCTCAGAGGTCGGACGCCTCTCCTACGAGCAGTACTTC; CDR3aa: CASSSEVGRLSYEQYF
j_gene: TRBJ2-5; v_gene: TRBV10-3; abundance: few; d_gene: TRBD2; CDR3nt: TGTGCCATCAGTGGAGGTAGCGGGGAGACCCAGTACTTC; CDR3aa: CAISGGSGETQYF
j_gene: TRBJ2-3; v_gene: TRBV18; abundance: many; d_gene: -; CDR3nt: TGTGCCAGCAGCCCCCCAGGCACAGATACGCAGTATTTT; CDR3aa: CASSPPGTDTQYF
j_gene: TRBJ1-1; v_gene: TRBV7-9; abundance: few; d_gene: -; CDR3nt: TGTGCCAGCAGCTCAAGACAGAACACTGAAGCTTTCTTT; CDR3aa: CASSSRQNTEAFF
j_gene: TRBJ2-7; v_gene: TRBV20-1; abundance: -; d_gene: TRBD1; CDR3nt: TGCAGCACGGACAGGGCCTACGAGCAGTACTTC; CDR3aa: CSTDRAYEQYF
j_gene: TRBJ1-5; v_gene: TRBV18; abundance: few; d_gene: -; CDR3nt: TGTGCCAGCTCACCTGACACGGGACTTCAGCCCCAGCATTTT; CDR3aa: CASSPDTGLQPQHF
j_gene: TRBJ2-6; v_gene: TRBV12-5; abundance: many; d_gene: -; CDR3nt: TGTGCTAGTGGTTTAAGCTCTGGGGCCAACGTCCTGACTTTC; CDR3aa: CASGLSSGANVLTF
j_gene: TRBJ2-1; v_gene: TRBV28; abundance: -; d_gene: TRBD2; CDR3nt: TGTGCCAGCACCCCCCTAGCGGGGGTTAGTGAGCAGTTCTTC; CDR3aa: CASTPLAGVSEQFF
j_gene: TRBJ1-4; v_gene: TRBV6-1; abundance: -; d_gene: -; CDR3nt: TGTGCCAGCAGTGAGTTCTCGGGGGAGAGTGAAAAACTGTTTTTT; CDR3aa: CASSEFSGESEKLFF
j_gene: TRBJ2-5; v_gene: TRBV29-1; abundance: many; d_gene: -; CDR3nt: TGCAGCGTTGAAGAAGTTAAAGAGACCCAGTACTTC; CDR3aa: CSVEEVKETQYF
j_gene: TRBJ1-3; v_gene: TRBV6-1; abundance: -; d_gene: -; CDR3nt: TGTGCCAGCAGTGAACGAGGGAAGACCCCGAGGGGCTCTGGAAACACCATATATTTT; CDR3aa: CASSERGKTPRGSGNTIYF
j_gene: TRBJ2-1; v_gene: TRBV4-3; abundance: many; d_gene: TRBD1; CDR3nt: TGCGCCAGCAGTACTGGGGGGACAGGGGTATTTGAGCAGTTCTTC; CDR3aa: CASSTGGTGVFEQFF
j_gene: TRBJ2-7; v_gene: TRBV9; abundance: -; d_gene: -; CDR3nt: TGTGCCAGCAGCCCCCGCAGCCGGGACGACTCCTACGAGCAGTACTTC; CDR3aa: CASSPRSRDDSYEQYF
j_gene: TRBJ2-7; v_gene: TRBV6-1; abundance: -; d_gene: TRBD2; CDR3nt: TGTGCCAGCAGTGAAAGAGGACTAGCGGGCCTTATCTCCTACGAGCAGTACTTC; CDR3aa: CASSERGLAGLISYEQYF
j_gene: TRBJ1-5; v_gene: TRBV18; abundance: few; d_gene: TRBD1; CDR3nt: TGTGCCAGCTCACCACTAGGGACAGGGGGTCAGCCCCAGCATTTT; CDR3aa: CASSPLGTGGQPQHF
j_gene: TRBJ2-2; v_gene: TRBV4-3; abundance: -; d_gene: -; CDR3nt: TGCGCCAGCAGCCAAGAATTGGTACACGGGGAGCTGTTTTTT; CDR3aa: CASSQELVHGELFF
j_gene: TRBJ2-4; v_gene: TRBV4-1; abundance: few; d_gene: TRBD1; CDR3nt: TGCGCCAGCAGCCAAGAGGGACAGGGAGTTCTAGCCAAAAACATTCAGTACTTC; CDR3aa: CASSQEGQGVLAKNIQYF
j_gene: TRBJ2-5; v_gene: TRBV5-1; abundance: many; d_gene: -; CDR3nt: TGCGCCAGCAGCTTAGGGGACCCAGAGACCCAGTACTTC; CDR3aa: CASSLGDPETQYF
j_gene: TRBJ2-7; v_gene: TRBV4-1; abundance: few; d_gene: -; CDR3nt: TGCGCCAGCAGCCAAATGGGGGGGGCGGAGCAGTACTTC; CDR3aa: CASSQMGGAEQYF
j_gene: TRBJ2-5; v_gene: TRBV5-1; abundance: many; d_gene: -; CDR3nt: TGCGCCAGCAGTCTCGGGGGCTCCGAAGAGACCCAGTACTTC; CDR3aa: CASSLGGSEETQYF
j_gene: TRBJ1-4; v_gene: TRBV19; abundance: once; d_gene: -; CDR3nt: TGTGCCAGCAACAGATATGGTGAAAAACTGTTTTTT; CDR3aa: CASNRYGEKLFF
j_gene: TRBJ1-5; v_gene: TRBV5-4; abundance: -; d_gene: TRBD1; CDR3nt: TGTGCCAGCAGCTTCCAAACAGGGGGTGATAGCAATCAGCCCCAGCATTTT; CDR3aa: CASSFQTGGDSNQPQHF
j_gene: TRBJ2-7; v_gene: TRBV6-5; abundance: many; d_gene: TRBD1; CDR3nt: TGTGCCAGCAGATTGTCGACAGGGGAGGAGCGCGAGCAGTACTTC; CDR3aa: CASRLSTGEEREQYF
j_gene: TRBJ2-4; v_gene: TRBV20-1; abundance: many; d_gene: TRBD2; CDR3nt: TGCAGTGCCGTGAACCTCCAACTAGCGGGGGGCCGGGTAGCCAAAAACATTCAGTACTTC; CDR3aa: CSAVNLQLAGGRVAKNIQYF